The entry below gives a single T cell receptor beta chain sequence along with its context. TCRdb processed the 5' RACE reads anew with MiXCR; each CDR3 protein has one entry. The sample shows about 82,000 distinct CDR3 sequences, 13% of them seen only once. This sample is drawn from a study of T-cell memory formation after mild COVID-19. Input material: PBMCs or a T cell subset sorted from them (not recorded which). The sequence was obtained from a man younger than 30 who had mild COVID-19 (a few samples of this study predate the infection). Cell type and time point are not known.

The CDR3 here is CASSHNTEAFF. DNA for the CDR3: TGCGCCAGCAGCCATAACACTGAAGCTTTCTTT. The chain has TRBV5-1 and TRBJ1-1; no clear D. Germline-derived CDR1 and CDR2 are SGHRS and YFSETQ. V shed 4 bases and J shed 2 bases, with 3 bases lying between them. There are 11 residues in the CDR3. Drawing the rest from reference TRBV5-1 and TRBJ1-1, the complete variable domain is KAGVTQTPRYLIKTRGQQVTLSCSPISGHRSVSWYQQTPGQGLQFLFEYFSETQRNKGNFPGRFSGRQFSNSRSEMNVSTLELGDSALYLCASSHNTEAFFGQGTRLTVV.